The source of this T cell receptor (beta chain) is a study of T cell repertoires in cytomegalovirus infection. Background on the study: The public TCR beta signatures pointed to both CMV infection and matching HLA type. Findings and limits, study-wide: Summed public TCR beta family frequency identified CMV carriers bearing the relevant HLA. Dominant in the ex vivo response were TCR beta clonotypes restricted by HLA-C and specific for CMV.

Each CDR3 protein gets one entry after TCRdb re-called the reads with MiXCR. Found here are about 98,000 distinct CDR3 sequences, more than 15% of them singletons; the top ten hold 6.5% to 9.5%. Germline CDR1 is SQVTM and CDR2 is ANQGSEA. The junction had 3 bases not matched to a gene; V was cut back by 4 bases and J by 3 bases. The CDR3 consists of 13 residues. This clonotype occurred a few times. The antigen remains undetermined. The TCR originated in a human donor in good health (CMV status not recorded). Some clones in this sample may be carry-over from other donors' samples. J is TRBJ1-1 and V is TRBV29-1, with TRBD1 matching 9 bases. Sequenced material: PBMCs. CDR3 DNA sequence: TGCAGCGTTGTTAGGGACAGGGACACTGAAGCTTTCTTT. Its translation: CSVVRDRDTEAFF.